These 21 T cell receptor beta chains were all obtained from the same sample, sequenced in a study of T cell responses to AZD1222 COVID-19 vaccine. Sequencing was performed with immunoSEQ multiplex PCR; in TCRdb, only in-frame clones are kept and a portion is missing. Of about 83,000 clones in the sample, 85% to 95% were seen once. This material consisted of peripheral blood, taken 28 days after the second AZD1222 dose. These receptors all come from an adult who received the AZD1222 COVID-19 vaccine.

This rearrangement joins TRBV19 to TRBJ2-7; 7 bases line up with TRBD1. This CDR3 has 14 amino acids. Germline V gene sequence: CDR1 LNHDA, CDR2 SQIVND (reference sequence). V lost 4 bases and J lost 2; bases outside the gene matches: 5. Here the CDR3 reads CASSTQGSTYEQYF. In nucleotides, the CDR3 is TGTGCCAGTAGTACACAGGGGTCTACCTACGAGCAGTACTTC.

This sequence joins TRBV12-2 and TRBJ1-3. TRBV12-2 is annotated as a pseudogene. The CDR3 spans 15 residues. CDR3 amino acids: CASRLEVRTGNTIYF. The CDR3 DNA follows: TGTGCAAGTCGCTTAGAAGTCCGGACTGGAAACACCATATATTTT.

The chain joins TRBV4-1 to TRBJ1-4; 7 bases agree with TRBD1. V gave up 2 bases and J gave up 5 bases; unmatched junction bases: 5. The CDR3 contains 15 residues. Germline CDR1 and CDR2: MGHRA and YSYEKL. CDR3 DNA: TGCGCCAGCAGCCAATTACAGGGGACGAATGAAAAACTGTTTTTT. It yields the protein CASSQLQGTNEKLFF.

The V gene is TRBV18, the J gene TRBJ1-5; D is unresolved. V was trimmed by 3 bases and J by 4 bases, leaving 7 bases between them. CDR3 length: 13 amino acids. The germline gives CDR1 KGHSH, CDR2 LQKENI. Written as DNA, the CDR3 is TGTGCCAGCTCACCTGGAGGGAATCAGCCCCAGCATTTT. The encoded protein is CASSPGGNQPQHF. Variable domain in full (rest from reference TRBV18 and TRBJ1-5): NAGVMQNPRHLVRRRGQEARLRCSPMKGHSHVYWYRQLPEEGLKFMVYLQKENIIDESGMPKERFSAEFPKEGPSILRIQQVVRGDSAAYFCASSPGGNQPQHFGDGTRLSIL.

The J gene is TRBJ2-1, the V gene TRBV29-1; no clear D gene. The germline V gene has CDR1 SQVTM and CDR2 ANQGSEA. V gave up 0 bases and J gave up 0 bases, with 9 bases separating them. This CDR3 contains 15 residues. The chain's CDR3 is CSVEDRVSSYNEQFF. CDR3 coding DNA: TGCAGCGTTGAAGATCGAGTCAGCTCCTACAATGAGCAGTTCTTC.

The chain uses TRBV6-5 and TRBJ1-4, with unresolved D. Germline-derived CDR1 and CDR2 are MNHEY and SVGAGI. This CDR3 has 13 residues. Trimming removed 10 bases from V and 6 bases from J, with 15 bases in between. The CDR3 loop is CATIGSFDEKLFF. In nucleotides, the CDR3 is TGTGCCACGATAGGGTCTTTCGATGAAAAACTGTTTTTT.

The DNA of the CDR3 is TGTGCCAGCAGTCCTTCATCGGATACGCAGTATTTT. It specifies CASSPSSDTQYF. The gene calls are TRBV2 and TRBJ2-3, with D unclear. Germline V CDR1 and CDR2: SNHLY, FYNNEI. CDR3 length: 12 amino acids. V lost 5 bases and J lost 6, with 9 bases in between.

The J gene is TRBJ2-7, the V gene TRBV3-1 (or the pseudogene TRBV3-2), with 12 bases identical to TRBD1. V was pared by 4 bases and J by 7 bases, with 8 bases of the junction left unmatched. CDR1 is LGHDT, CDR2 YNNKEL, per germline (reference sequence). CDR3 length: 15 amino acids. The CDR3 loop is CASSLFGTGGREQYF. The DNA for the CDR3 is TGTGCCAGCAGCCTATTTGGGACAGGGGGCCGGGAGCAGTACTTC.

The chain combines TRBV2 with TRBJ1-5; D is perhaps TRBD1 (5 bases). Germline CDR1 reads SNHLY; CDR2 reads FYNNEI. CDR3 length: 15 amino acids. The ends were cut back, 2 bases at V and 7 bases at J, with 15 bases in the middle. The CDR3 is CASSEIGTLGQPQHF. CDR3 DNA: TGTGCCAGCAGTGAAATAGGGACTTTAGGGCAGCCCCAGCATTTT.

The chain uses TRBV28 and TRBJ2-5; D is uncertain. Looked up from germline, CDR1 is MDHEN and CDR2 is SYDVKM. Trimming pared 8 bases from V and 4 bases from J, leaving 11 bases between. The CDR3 runs 12 residues. CDR3 in DNA: TGTGCCAGCTCCCCTCTTCCAGAGACCCAGTACTTC. Translation gives CASSPLPETQYF. Complete variable domain (other parts from reference TRBV28 and TRBJ2-5): DVKVTQSSRYLVKRTGEKVFLECVQDMDHENMFWYRQDPGLGLRLIYFSYDVKMKEKGDIPEGYSVSREKKERFSLILESASTNQTSMYLCASSPLPETQYFGPGTRLLVL.

V gene TRBV28 combines with J gene TRBJ1-4, with D possibly matching TRBD1 (5 bases). V was cut by 6 bases and J by 0 bases, with 14 bases left in between. The germline V gene has CDR1 MDHEN and CDR2 SYDVKM. The CDR3 has 16 residues. CDR3 in DNA: TGTGCCAGCAGGTCGTCAAGGGGTGCAACTAATGAAAAACTGTTTTTT. This sequence encodes CASRSSRGATNEKLFF.

The chain uses TRBV11-2 and TRBJ1-4, with 9 nucleotides matching TRBD1. Per germline, CDR1 SGHAT and CDR2 FQNNGV. The CDR3 has 15 residues. Trimming cost V 0 bases and J 5 bases; bases outside gene matches: 1. The CDR3 nucleotides are TGTGCCAGCAGCTTAGAAGGGACAGGGAATGAAAAACTGTTTTTT. Translation: CASSLEGTGNEKLFF.

This clone was found a few times. The gene calls are TRBV19 and TRBJ2-1; D may be TRBD2 (6 bases). Germline V gene lookup returns CDR1 LNHDA and CDR2 SQIVND (reference sequence). V was trimmed by 4 bases and J by 2 bases, leaving 12 bases between them. The CDR3 totals 15 residues. CDR3 loop: CASSTPGEAYNEQFF. The CDR3 nucleotides read TGTGCCAGTAGTACGCCGGGGGAAGCCTACAATGAGCAGTTCTTC.

The chain couples TRBV4-3 to TRBJ1-2; D gene uncertain. The CDR3 length is 13 residues. Germline V gene data show CDR1 as LGHNA and CDR2 as YSLEER. V lost 0 bases, J lost 8 bases, and 10 bases lay in between. In DNA, the CDR3 is TGCGCCAGCAGCCAAGATTTGGCTGGGGGCTACACCTTC. This sequence encodes CASSQDLAGGYTF.

This chain uses TRBV30 with TRBJ1-5; the D gene is possibly TRBD1 (5 bases). The CDR3 loop spans 15 amino acids. CDR1 is GTSNPN, CDR2 SVGIG, per germline (reference sequence). V gave up 3 bases and J gave up 0 bases, with 12 bases separating them. The CDR3 nucleotides read TGTGCCTGGAGCCAACCGGGACTTAGCAATCAGCCCCAGCATTTT. Protein product: CAWSQPGLSNQPQHF. The full variable domain, with the rest looked up from reference TRBV30 and TRBJ1-5, is SQTIHQWPATLVQPVGSPLSLECTVEGTSNPNLYWYRQAAGRGLQLLFYSVGIGQISSEVPQNLSASRPQDRQFILSSKKLLLSDSGFYLCAWSQPGLSNQPQHFGDGTRLSIL.

The rearrangement links TRBV6-1 to TRBJ2-3, with D unclear. The length of the CDR3 is 13 residues. Germline V lookup: CDR1 MNHNS, CDR2 SASEGT. Trimming cost V 1 base and J 1 base, with 3 bases left between them. Here the CDR3 reads CASSEGRTDTQYF. The CDR3 DNA is TGTGCCAGCAGTGAAGGCCGCACAGATACGCAGTATTTT.

This chain joins TRBV5-1 and TRBJ1-4; D ambiguous. CDR1 and CDR2 from the germline V gene are SGHRS and YFSETQ. This CDR3 region has 13 residues. Trimming left V 1 base short and J 4 bases short, with 5 bases between. As DNA, the CDR3 is TGCGCCAGCAGCTTGCGGATTAATGAAAAACTGTTTTTT. This gives the protein CASSLRINEKLFF. Drawing the rest from reference TRBV5-1 and TRBJ1-4, the complete variable domain is KAGVTQTPRYLIKTRGQQVTLSCSPISGHRSVSWYQQTPGQGLQFLFEYFSETQRNKGNFPGRFSGRQFSNSRSEMNVSTLELGDSALYLCASSLRINEKLFFGSGTQLSVL.

This sequence joins TRBV2 and TRBJ2-6; D is perhaps TRBD1 (6 bases). Germline lookup yields CDR1 SNHLY and CDR2 FYNNEI. The V and J ends lost 7 bases and 0 bases respectively, with 10 bases between them. There are 15 residues in the CDR3. CDR3 nucleotide sequence: TGTGCCAGCAAAGGGGGACACTCTGGGGCCAACGTCCTGACTTTC. Protein: CASKGGHSGANVLTF.

This rearrangement joins TRBV21-1 to TRBJ2-1; the table gives TRBD2 as D, unverified against the DNA. TRBV21-1 is assigned pseudogene status. This CDR3 is built from 16 residues. Here the CDR3 reads CASSKPSGGPLNEQFF. Here the CDR3 DNA reads TGTGCCAGCAGCAAACCGTCGGGAGGGCCTCTCAATGAGCAGTTCTTC.

The chain has TRBV7-2 and TRBJ2-7, with 7 bases lining up with TRBD1. The V gene end was trimmed by 1 base and the J gene end by 3 bases; junction bases not matched to a gene: 3. There are 14 residues in the CDR3. The germline V gene encodes CDR1 SGHTA and CDR2 FQGNSA. The CDR3 spells CASSLDRDSYEQYF. CDR3 nucleotides: TGTGCCAGCAGCTTAGATAGGGACAGCTACGAGCAGTACTTC.

The V gene is TRBV6-2 or TRBV6-3, the J gene TRBJ2-5; the D gene is possibly TRBD1 (5 bases). V was pared by 2 bases and J by 1 base, with 8 bases between. This CDR3 contains 14 residues. CDR1 is MNHEY, CDR2 SVGEGT, per germline. This CDR3 reads CASSYTGAQETQYF. The CDR3 DNA reads TGTGCCAGCAGTTACACTGGGGCCCAAGAGACCCAGTACTTC.